This TCR beta chain came from a study of T cell responses to AZD1222 COVID-19 vaccine. Study results and caveats: Once two AZD1222 doses were given, Spike-specific TCR breadth and depth went up. Seropositive at baseline were only a handful of AZD1222 recipients. Nearly half of the spike-specific TCRs reportedly recognize variant regions that carry no mutations.

In the case of this clone: The antigen remains unidentified.

Clones were read by immunoSEQ multiplex PCR, and TCRdb kept only the in-frame ones, dropping some. The table includes roughly 100,000 clones, about 90% detected once. In germline, CDR1 is SGHRS, CDR2 YFSETQ. V lost 4 bases, J lost 10 bases, and 4 bases stayed unmatched. CDR3 length: 12 amino acids. The genes are TRBV5-1 and TRBJ2-1; 8 nucleotides line up with TRBD2. This TCR came from an adult in good health. The source material was peripheral blood, sampled on day 0 of AZD1222 vaccination. The CDR3 DNA reads as TGCGCCAGCAGCCCTCGACTAGCGGAGCAGTTCTTC. It yields the protein CASSPRLAEQFF.